This entry describes one TCR beta chain. Antigen: not known. The entry originates in a study of T cell repertoires in cytomegalovirus infection. The study's findings and limits: Clonotype analysis showed dominance of the ex vivo response by HLA-C-restricted CMV-specific TCR beta clonotypes. People with CMV and the relevant HLA were identified by cumulative public TCR beta family frequency.

One entry per CDR3 protein results from TCRdb running MiXCR on the reads. The table lists roughly 720,000 distinct CDR3 sequences, 35% to 45% of them singletons. The sequence came from a human donor in good health (CMV status not recorded). Some clones in this sample may be carry-over from other donors' samples. The sequenced sample was PBMCs.

The CDR3 is CASSLYGDQPEAFF. The CDR3, as DNA: TGTGCCAGCAGCCTATATGGGGACCAACCTGAAGCTTTCTTT. V gene TRBV3-1 combines with J gene TRBJ1-1; TRBD1 might be the D (5 bases). CDR1 and CDR2 (germline): LGHDT, YNNKEL (reference sequence). This CDR3 is 14 amino acids long. Between the trimmed V and J ends, which lost 4 bases and 6 bases, there was a span of 15 bases.